This TCR beta chain comes out of a study of T-cell reconstitution after alpha-beta-depleted transplantation in children. This clonotype was observed at least ten times. Its matching antigen is unknown. The CDR3 is 16 amino acids. The germline V gene encodes CDR1 SGHDT and CDR2 YYEEEE. Germline trimming cut 5 bases from V and 3 bases from J; bases unmatched to any gene: 8. As it was prepared, the TCRbeta library received unique molecular identifiers. TCRdb itself ran the PCR reads through MiXCR, one entry per CDR3 protein. The sample carries hundreds of thousands of distinct CDR3 sequences, roughly 7.7% recorded once. Study-level points and caveats: The study reportedly traced alpha-beta T cells about two months after transplant to several hundred expanded graft clones.

This receptor was identified in a male patient younger than 18 who had a stem cell transplant for acute lymphoblastic leukemia, so the T cells may come from the graft donor. The specimen comprised PBMCs, mostly from graft donor cells, sampled 180 days after TCRalphabeta/CD19-depleted stem cell transplant. The chain employs TRBV5-6 and TRBJ2-3; 11 positions match TRBD1. The CDR3 loop reads CASSRDRGSRTDTQYF. The CDR3, as DNA: TGTGCCAGCAGTCGGGACAGGGGGAGCAGAACAGATACGCAGTATTTT.